This T cell receptor beta chain stems from a study of a mutant IDH1 vaccine in newly diagnosed glioma. Study-level information: Patients were given eight vaccinations, scheduled in weeks 1, 3, 5, 7, 11, 15, 19 and 23. Patients received vaccination from 4-6 weeks after radiotherapy alone, or with temozolomide cycles.

A note on this clone: The antigen is not known.

Study observations and caveats: Pseudoprogression showed no apparent link to changes in top peripheral T cell clonotypes.

Described time point: week 11, during vaccination. The investigators gave 300 ug of mutant IDH1 20-mer peptide in each vaccine dose, together with topical imiquimod. Generated by immunoSEQ multiplex PCR, the TCRdb table keeps only in-frame clones and is missing some. The sample includes about 30,000 clones, roughly three quarters of them seen just once. Sequenced material: PBMCs, taken from a glioma patient whose treatment included an IDH1 peptide vaccine. This receptor was obtained from a man aged 25 to 40 with glioma.

The chain's CDR3 is CASGTSGANVLTF. Here the CDR3 DNA reads TGTGCCAGCGGGACATCTGGGGCCAACGTCCTGACTTTC. The J gene is TRBJ2-6, the V gene TRBV2; D possibly corresponds to TRBD1 (6 bases). This CDR3 has 13 amino acids. The germline V gene encodes CDR1 SNHLY and CDR2 FYNNEI. V was cut by 8 bases and J by 1 base, with 6 bases left in between. The complete variable domain, with remaining parts taken from reference TRBV2 and TRBJ2-6, reads EPEVTQTPSHQVTQMGQEVILRCVPISNHLYFYWYRQILGQKVEFLVSFYNNEISEKSEIFDDQFSVERPDGSNFTLKIRSTKLEDSAMYFCASGTSGANVLTFGAGSRLTVL.